Only a few counts were recorded for the clone carrying this T cell receptor beta chain. What it binds is not known. The data stem from a study of shared clonotypes between healthy human individuals. CDR3 length: 15 amino acids. J was trimmed by 5 bases and V by 4 bases; bases with no gene match: 8. Germline V gene lookup returns CDR1 MNHEY and CDR2 SMNVEV (reference sequence). General observations from the study: Only blood underwent sampling, and tissue repertoires likely differ.

TCRdb's copy holds only in-frame clones and misses some; the assay was immunoSEQ multiplex PCR. The sample has roughly 2.5 million clones, around 90% seen once. This sequence originates from a man aged 18 to 30 in good health. Specimen: naive CD4+ T cells sorted from blood. Sample subset: CD45RA+ positively selected. V gene TRBV27 combines with J gene TRBJ1-1, with TRBD1 identical over 9 bases. CDR3: CASSSSGTGKTEAFF. CDR3 DNA: TGTGCCAGCAGTTCCTCCGGGACAGGGAAAACTGAAGCTTTCTTT.